What follows describes a single T cell receptor (beta chain). The data were obtained in a study of early stage breast cancer tumors. The repertoire was sequenced with immunoSEQ multiplex PCR; TCRdb's copy has only in-frame clones and lacks some. This table holds about 25,000 clones, approximately 67% found once. Tumor samples used roughly 18-55 mg of diced tissue. This clonotype was sampled from a person between 60 and 70 years old with breast cancer. Input material: breast tumor tissue.

CDR3 sequence: CASRSQGNSEQYF. In DNA, the CDR3 is TGTGCCAGTAGGAGTCAGGGGAACTCCGAGCAGTACTTC. J is TRBJ2-7 and V is TRBV19; D is perhaps TRBD1 (6 bases). This CDR3 contains 13 residues. The V gene lost 6 bases and the J gene lost 6 bases, with 15 bases spanning the gap. CDR1 is LNHDA, CDR2 SQIVND, per germline (reference sequence).